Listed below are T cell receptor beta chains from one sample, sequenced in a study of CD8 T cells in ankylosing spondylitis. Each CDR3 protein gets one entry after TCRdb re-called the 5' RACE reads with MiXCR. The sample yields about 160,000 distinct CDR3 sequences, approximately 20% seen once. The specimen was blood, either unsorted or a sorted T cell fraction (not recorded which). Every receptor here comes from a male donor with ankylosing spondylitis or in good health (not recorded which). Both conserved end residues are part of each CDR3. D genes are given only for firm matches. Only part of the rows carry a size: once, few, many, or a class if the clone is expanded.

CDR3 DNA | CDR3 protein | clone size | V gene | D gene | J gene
TGTGCCATCAGTGATGTTACGGCTAGCGGAAACAATGAGCAGTTCTTC | CAISDVTASGNNEQFF | NA | TRBV10-3 | TRBD2 | TRBJ2-1
TGTGCCAGCAGCTCTCCTCAGGTCGGGGGGTACAATGAGCAGTTCTTC | CASSSPQVGGYNEQFF | NA | TRBV9 | TRBD2 | TRBJ2-1
TGCAGCGCCCTGGACAGGGAAACCTACGAGCAGTACTTC | CSALDRETYEQYF | many | TRBV29-1 | TRBD1 | TRBJ2-7
TGCAGCGTTGAAGGCGCCGGGGGGAGTACAGATACGCAGTATTTT | CSVEGAGGSTDTQYF | once | TRBV29-1 | TRBD2 | TRBJ2-3
TGCAGCGCTCTGCCTCGGGGGTTCAATGAGCAGTTCTTC | CSALPRGFNEQFF | few | TRBV29-1 | NA | TRBJ2-1
TGCGCCAGCAGCTTGGTGGGAGGAGAGACCCAGTACTTC | CASSLVGGETQYF | NA | TRBV5-1 | NA | TRBJ2-5
TGTGCCAGCAGTTCTCGGGACAGGGAATCCCACGAGCAGTACTTC | CASSSRDRESHEQYF | many | TRBV12-3/TRBV12-4 | TRBD1 | TRBJ2-7
TGTGCCAGCAGCCCCCCGGGACTTCCGAGCTCCTACAATGAGCAGTTCTTC | CASSPPGLPSSYNEQFF | NA | TRBV28 | NA | TRBJ2-1
TGCGCCAGCAGCTCCCTCGGGAACTACGAGCAGTACTTC | CASSSLGNYEQYF | NA | TRBV5-1 | NA | TRBJ2-7
TGTGCCAGCTGGGGCGAATTCACTGAAGCTTTCTTT | CASWGEFTEAFF | NA | TRBV2 | NA | TRBJ1-1
TGCAGTGCTAGAAATCGGCAGGGGTTCACCGGGGAGCTGTTTTTT | CSARNRQGFTGELFF | few | TRBV20-1 | NA | TRBJ2-2
TGTGCCAGCAGCTTAGACGGGCCCGGGGTTGAGACTGAAGCTTTCTTT | CASSLDGPGVETEAFF | few | TRBV7-9 | NA | TRBJ1-1
TGCGCCAGCAGCCAAGTTAAGGCTCCTAACTATGGCTACACCTTC | CASSQVKAPNYGYTF | NA | TRBV4-1 | NA | TRBJ1-2
TGTGCCAGCAGCTTAGTGGACGGCCCCGGGGAGCTGTTTTTT | CASSLVDGPGELFF | NA | TRBV7-2 | NA | TRBJ2-2
TGTGCCTGGAGCGCGATCGGGGGCGGCAATCAGCCCCAGCATTTT | CAWSAIGGGNQPQHF | many | TRBV30 | NA | TRBJ1-5
TGTGCCAGCAGCTTAGAATTTTCCTACGAGCAGTACTTC | CASSLEFSYEQYF | NA | TRBV5-5 | NA | TRBJ2-7
TGTGCCACCAGTGCCCTTGGGGGCCCCCTCGATGAGCAGTTCTTC | CATSALGGPLDEQFF | many | TRBV24-1 | NA | TRBJ2-1
TGTGCCAGCAGTTACCTACAGGGGACGAACACCGGGGAGCTGTTTTTT | CASSYLQGTNTGELFF | once | TRBV28 | TRBD1 | TRBJ2-2
TGCAGTGCTAGGTCCGGGACTCTCTCCTACAATGAGCAGTTCTTC | CSARSGTLSYNEQFF | few | TRBV20-1 | NA | TRBJ2-1
TGTGCCAGCAGTTTAGGCGGTGCGGGAGAGTCCTACAATGAGCAGTTCTTC | CASSLGGAGESYNEQFF | NA | TRBV12-3/TRBV12-4 | TRBD2 | TRBJ2-1
TGCAGTGCCGCGACGACGGGCACAGATACGCAGTATTTT | CSAATTGTDTQYF | many | TRBV20-1 | NA | TRBJ2-3
TGCAGCACCCGGACTTTGAATGAGCAGTTCTTC | CSTRTLNEQFF | many | TRBV29-1 | NA | TRBJ2-1
TGTGCCAGCAGTGCCTTGCGAGCGGGAGCCTACAATGAGCAGTTCTTC | CASSALRAGAYNEQFF | many | TRBV28 | TRBD2 | TRBJ2-1
TGCGCCAGCAGCTTGGCGGACTACCATGAGCAGTTCTTC | CASSLADYHEQFF | many | TRBV5-1 | NA | TRBJ2-1
TGCAGCGGAAGGGGGACTAGCGGGATCAATGAGCAGTTCTTC | CSGRGTSGINEQFF | few | TRBV29-1 | TRBD2 | TRBJ2-1
TGTGCCAGCAGTCCCCCCTCCGGGATCACAGATACGCAGTATTTT | CASSPPSGITDTQYF | many | TRBV28 | NA | TRBJ2-3
TGCAGTGCCCCCCCCCGGCGGGGGAGCAATCAGCCCCAGCATTTT | CSAPPRRGSNQPQHF | NA | TRBV20-1 | NA | TRBJ1-5
TGCAGTGCTGTCGGAGGGACTAGCAGCTACGAGCAGTACTTC | CSAVGGTSSYEQYF | many | TRBV20-1 | TRBD2 | TRBJ2-7
TGCGCCAGCAGCTTGGTTATAGGAACGAACACTGAAGCTTTCTTT | CASSLVIGTNTEAFF | many | TRBV5-1 | NA | TRBJ1-1
TGCGCCAGCAGCTTGGGAAGTAACGAGCAGTACTTC | CASSLGSNEQYF | many | TRBV5-1 | NA | TRBJ2-7
TGCAGTGCTAGTCCGGCGGGAGCGTACACCGGGGAGCTGTTTTTT | CSASPAGAYTGELFF | many | TRBV20-1 | TRBD2 | TRBJ2-2
TGTGCCAGCAGCCACCTCGGAAGTTCGACCTCTAGGTCACCCCTCCACTTT | CASSHLGSSTSRSPLHF | many | TRBV3-1 | NA | TRBJ1-6
TGTGCCAGCAGCTTCACTGGCCAAGAGACCCAGTACTTC | CASSFTGQETQYF | NA | TRBV7-6 | NA | TRBJ2-5
TGTGCCAGCAGGGGACCGGGACAGAAGTATGGCTACACCTTC | CASRGPGQKYGYTF | many | TRBV6-6 | TRBD1 | TRBJ1-2
TGTGCCAGCAGCCCGAGGTATCGAAACTCAATTGGAGAGACCCAGTACTTC | CASSPRYRNSIGETQYF | few | TRBV7-2 | NA | TRBJ2-5
TGTGCCAGCAGCTTAGCGTCGGTAGCGGGAGGCAGAAATGAGCAGTTCTTC | CASSLASVAGGRNEQFF | many | TRBV7-8 | TRBD2 | TRBJ2-1
TGTGCCAGCAGCTTGGGTCCAATCTACGAGCAGTACTTC | CASSLGPIYEQYF | many | TRBV7-8 | NA | TRBJ2-7
TGTGCCAGCAGCTTAGCGGTCAGCGGGTCGTACAATGAGCAGTTCTTC | CASSLAVSGSYNEQFF | NA | TRBV7-2 | NA | TRBJ2-1
TGCAGTGCAGAAATAGCGGGAGCCACAGATACGCAGTATTTT | CSAEIAGATDTQYF | once | TRBV20-1 | TRBD2 | TRBJ2-3
TGTGCCAGTAGCCTCCGGGGACAGGGCGACACCATATATTTT | CASSLRGQGDTIYF | few | TRBV19 | TRBD1 | TRBJ1-3
TGTGCCAGCAGTTTGTCGGAGCCGGGCACCGGGGAGCTGTTTTTT | CASSLSEPGTGELFF | many | TRBV28 | NA | TRBJ2-2
TGTGCCAGCAGCCTTACCTACGAGCAGTACTTC | CASSLTYEQYF | many | TRBV12-3/TRBV12-4 | NA | TRBJ2-7
TGCGCCAGCAGCAGTCTAGCGGGAGGCTCTGGGGCCAACGTCCTGACTTTC | CASSSLAGGSGANVLTF | many | TRBV5-1 | TRBD2 | TRBJ2-6
TGCAGCGTTGGCCCCCGGGTAGGAGCCTACGAGCAGTACTTC | CSVGPRVGAYEQYF | few | TRBV29-1 | NA | TRBJ2-7
TGTGCCTTCGTTTCAGGGATTTTCTATGGCTACACCTTC | CAFVSGIFYGYTF | few | TRBV30 | NA | TRBJ1-2
TGCAGCGTTGTTATTTCTACCGGGACAGCTAATCGGCGGAACACTGAAGCTTTCTTT | CSVVISTGTANRRNTEAFF | NA | TRBV29-1 | TRBD1 | TRBJ1-1
TGCGCCAGCAGCCTGGGACCGAGAGTAAGCCAGCCCCAGCATTTT | CASSLGPRVSQPQHF | many | TRBV5-1 | NA | TRBJ1-5
TGTGCCAGCAGAGGACTAGGGGCCTACAATGAGCAGTTCTTC | CASRGLGAYNEQFF | few | TRBV2 | TRBD2 | TRBJ2-1
TGTGCCAGCAGCTGGGGACTAGCGGTCTACAATGAGCAGTTCTTC | CASSWGLAVYNEQFF | NA | TRBV7-8 | TRBD2 | TRBJ2-1
TGCAGTGCTAGTGTCAACAGGGCCATAGATACGCAGTATTTT | CSASVNRAIDTQYF | few | TRBV20-1 | NA | TRBJ2-3
TGTGCCAGCAGCCCGACAGGCGAAAAATACAATGAGCAGTTCTTC | CASSPTGEKYNEQFF | many | TRBV5-6 | NA | TRBJ2-1
TGCGCCAGCAGCAATAGACAGGATACTAGCACAAATGAGCAGTTCTTC | CASSNRQDTSTNEQFF | many | TRBV5-1 | NA | TRBJ2-1
TGTGCCAGCAGTCCCCGGACAGGGGGGTTTTATGAGCAGTACTTC | CASSPRTGGFYEQYF | NA | TRBV27 | TRBD1 | TRBJ2-7
TGCGCCAGCAGCTTGCTAGGAGACTACGAGCAGTACTTC | CASSLLGDYEQYF | many | TRBV5-1 | NA | TRBJ2-7
TGCAGCGCGTCCAGTGGATGGGGCACTGAAGCTTTCTTT | CSASSGWGTEAFF | many | TRBV29-1 | NA | TRBJ1-1
TGCGCCAGCAGCCAAGCAGTTAACTACAATGAGCAGTTCTTC | CASSQAVNYNEQFF | few | TRBV4-1 | NA | TRBJ2-1
TGTGCCAGCAGTCCCGGACTAAGCGGGAACCCGCCTTACACCGGGGAGCTGTTTTTT | CASSPGLSGNPPYTGELFF | few | TRBV12-3/TRBV12-4 | TRBD2 | TRBJ2-2
TGTGCCAGCAGTTATAGCGGGAGTTTCACCGGGGAGCTGTTTTTT | CASSYSGSFTGELFF | many | TRBV6-5 | TRBD2 | TRBJ2-2